These 30 T cell receptor beta chains were sequenced from one sample in a study of spatial heterogeneity in lung cancer. TCRdb reprocessed the 5' RACE reads with MiXCR, giving one entry per CDR3 protein. The sample includes roughly 120,000 distinct CDR3 sequences, roughly a tenth of them seen just once. Time point given: blood at routine non-recurrence follow-up after resection. The sample here was PBMCs, taken at follow-up. The receptors originated from a female donor with early-stage non-small cell lung cancer.

Only a few counts were recorded for this clonotype. The J gene is TRBJ2-1, the V gene TRBV30; perhaps D is TRBD1 or TRBD2 (5 bases each). Germline V gives CDR1 GTSNPN, CDR2 SVGIG (reference sequence). V lost 5 bases, J lost 4 bases, and 12 bases lay in between. There are 13 residues in the CDR3. The CDR3 DNA reads as TGTGCCTGGCGATCGGGGACGTACAATGAGCAGTTCTTC. Protein sequence: CAWRSGTYNEQFF.

This rearrangement joins TRBV10-1 to TRBJ1-5; D unclear. V lost 0 bases to trimming and J lost 7 bases, with 10 bases between them. CDR3 length: 14 residues. CDR1 is WNHNN and CDR2 is SYGVQD in the germline V gene (reference sequence). CDR3 protein: CASSESGSQQPQHF. CDR3 coding DNA: TGCGCCAGCAGTGAGTCTGGGTCCCAACAGCCCCAGCATTTT.

The chain joins TRBV20-1 to TRBJ2-5, with 11 bases aligning to TRBD2. Per the germline V gene, CDR1 is DFQATT and CDR2 is SNEGSKA (reference sequence). Trimming at V came to 6 bases and at J to 5 bases, leaving 17 bases not matched to a gene. This CDR3 is 17 amino acids long. CDR3 coding DNA: TGCAGTGCCATACTAGCGGGAGTCGTGTCGTTGTCGGAGACCCAGTACTTC. The encoded protein is CSAILAGVVSLSETQYF.

The V gene is TRBV5-6, the J gene TRBJ2-1; D is perhaps TRBD2 (5 bases). Trimming took 4 bases from V and 5 from J, leaving 19 bases between them. The CDR3 spans 16 residues. Germline V gene lookup returns CDR1 SGHDT and CDR2 YYEEEE. The CDR3 here is CASSPLGTPGNNEQFF. The CDR3 DNA is TGTGCCAGCAGCCCTCTTGGAACTCCGGGAAACAATGAGCAGTTCTTC.

The chain is built from TRBV6-2 or TRBV6-3 and TRBJ1-1; D is undetermined. Germline lookup yields CDR1 MNHEY and CDR2 SVGEGT. V was clipped by 3 bases and J by 2 bases, with 7 bases between them. This CDR3 spans 13 amino acids. As DNA, the CDR3 is TGTGCCAGCAGTTATCGGAGTAACACTGAAGCTTTCTTT. This codes for CASSYRSNTEAFF.

This clonotype came up many times. The CDR3 sequence: CASSPKTGLGDTEAFF. CDR3 sequence (DNA): TGTGCCAGCAGTCCGAAGACAGGCCTCGGGGACACTGAAGCTTTCTTT. The V gene is TRBV27, the J gene TRBJ1-1, with a tentative D call TRBD1 (6 bases). Germline values: CDR1 MNHEY, CDR2 SMNVEV (reference sequence). The CDR3 has 16 amino acids. V was shortened by 5 bases and J by 3 bases, with 19 bases between the two germline ends.

This clonotype occurred a few times. The chain links TRBV5-1 to TRBJ1-3; no clear D gene. This CDR3 is built from 15 residues. Trimming removed 0 bases from V and 8 bases from J, with 15 bases in between. Per the germline V gene, CDR1 is SGHRS and CDR2 is YFSETQ. The chain's CDR3 is CASSLDSVGEDTIYF. The CDR3 DNA sequence: TGCGCCAGCAGCTTGGACAGTGTCGGAGAGGACACCATATATTTT.

Ten or more counts support this clonotype. The rearrangement uses TRBV12-3 or TRBV12-4 and TRBJ2-4; D tentatively fits TRBD1 or TRBD2 (5 bases each). This CDR3 region has 13 residues. Trimming removed 6 bases at V and 5 bases at J, with 11 bases between. CDR3 DNA sequence: TGTGCCAGCAGAGGGACGAATGAAAACATTCAGTACTTC. Amino acid sequence: CASRGTNENIQYF.

This chain uses TRBV6-5 with TRBJ2-7; 7 bases are a match to TRBD2. The CDR3 is 14 amino acids. From germline, CDR1 is MNHEY and CDR2 SVGAGI. V dropped 6 bases and J dropped 2; count of bases not matched to a gene: 7. The CDR3 is CASSTTSETYEQYF. Written as DNA, the CDR3 is TGTGCCAGCAGCACTACTAGCGAGACCTACGAGCAGTACTTC.

This clonotype was recorded only once. The J gene is TRBJ2-1, the V gene TRBV7-2; 7 nucleotides align to TRBD2. CDR1 and CDR2 from the germline V gene are SGHTA and FQGNSA. The length of the CDR3 is 14 residues. Trimming took 3 bases from V and 8 from J; bases not matched to a gene: 7. The CDR3 reads CASSFVGGRDEQFF. CDR3 coding DNA: TGTGCCAGCAGCTTTGTAGGCGGGAGAGATGAGCAGTTCTTC. The full variable domain, its missing parts supplied by reference TRBV7-2 and TRBJ2-1, is GAGVSQSPSNKVTEKGKDVELRCDPISGHTALYWYRQSLGQGLEFLIYFQGNSAPDKSGLPSDRFSAERTGGSVSTLTIQRTQQEDSAVYLCASSFVGGRDEQFFGPGTRLTVL.

The chain joins TRBV28 to TRBJ2-3, with no clear D. The CDR3 consists of 12 residues. The germline V gene has CDR1 MDHEN and CDR2 SYDVKM. The germline V and J ends were trimmed by 5 bases and 2 bases, with 5 bases remaining between them. The CDR3 DNA follows: TGTGCCAGCAGTGTAAACACAGATACGCAGTATTTT. Translation gives CASSVNTDTQYF.

There are a few counts of this clonotype. The chain's CDR3 is CASSQAQTGTSGIVRVNNEQFF. The CDR3 DNA follows: TGTGCCAGCAGCCAAGCGCAAACGGGGACTAGCGGGATCGTTCGCGTTAACAATGAGCAGTTCTTC. The chain uses TRBV4-2 and TRBJ2-1, with TRBD2 matching 13 bases. The V segment lost 1 base and the J segment 5 bases; nucleotides outside the gene matches: 20. Germline CDR1 LGHNA, CDR2 YNFKEQ. The CDR3 covers 22 residues.

The gene calls are TRBV2 and TRBJ1-1, with a tentative D call TRBD1 (5 bases). Germline V gene data show CDR1 as SNHLY and CDR2 as FYNNEI. The CDR3 is made up of 12 amino acids. The V end was cut by 8 bases, the J end by 3 bases, with 10 bases between. This CDR3 reads CASRGADTEAFF. The CDR3 DNA sequence: TGTGCCAGCCGGGGCGCGGACACTGAAGCTTTCTTT.

The sample holds many counts of this clonotype. The J gene is TRBJ2-1, the V gene TRBV7-2; TRBD2 matches at 7 bases. The germline V gene has CDR1 SGHTA and CDR2 FQGNSA. This CDR3 has 16 amino acids. Trimming took 5 bases from V and 0 from J; bases not matched to a gene: 7. This CDR3 reads CASSRNLAVSYNEQFF. The CDR3 bases are TGTGCCAGCAGCCGCAACCTAGCGGTCTCCTACAATGAGCAGTTCTTC.

This clonotype was picked up a small number of times. V is TRBV5-1 and J is TRBJ2-4; D unresolved. The CDR3 has 11 amino acids. The germline V gene encodes CDR1 SGHRS and CDR2 YFSETQ. Trimming stripped 6 bases from V and 7 bases from J, with 8 bases between. The CDR3, as DNA: TGCGCCAGCACAGAGCAGAACATTCAGTACTTC. Translation gives CASTEQNIQYF.

The genes are TRBV28 and TRBJ1-2; D remains ambiguous. The CDR3 is 12 residues long. Per the germline V gene, CDR1 is MDHEN and CDR2 is SYDVKM. CDR3 region: CATGLANYGYTF. CDR3 nucleotides: TGTGCAACTGGGTTAGCTAACTATGGCTACACCTTC.

CDR3 DNA: TGTGCCAGCAGCTTCTCTACAGGGCTGGAGACCCAGTACTTC. Protein product: CASSFSTGLETQYF. The chain is built from TRBV7-2 and TRBJ2-5, with a tentative D call TRBD1 (6 bases). Germline V gene lookup returns CDR1 SGHTA and CDR2 FQGNSA. Trimming stripped 3 bases from V and 5 bases from J, with 13 bases between. The CDR3 runs 14 residues.

V usage is TRBV7-9 and J usage is TRBJ2-7; the match to TRBD2 covers 8 bases. In germline, CDR1 is SEHNR, CDR2 FQNEAQ (reference sequence). This CDR3 is 16 amino acids long. J lost 0 bases, V lost 5 bases, and 9 bases had no gene match. The CDR3 sequence: CASSRPLAASSYEQYF. The CDR3 DNA reads as TGTGCCAGCAGCCGTCCACTAGCGGCGAGCTCCTACGAGCAGTACTTC.

This clonotype appeared a few times. The chain uses TRBV10-3 and TRBJ1-2; TRBD1 matches at 8 bases. Germline CDR1 and CDR2: ENHRY and SYGVKD. CDR3 size: 14 residues. Unmatched junction bases numbered 3, after V lost 3 bases and J lost 3 bases. CDR3 sequence (DNA): TGTGCCATCAGTGAAGGACAGGGAGACTATGGCTACACCTTC. Protein: CAISEGQGDYGYTF.

The chain uses TRBV20-1 and TRBJ2-3; D possibly uses TRBD1 or TRBD2 (5 bases each). Germline V gene lookup returns CDR1 DFQATT and CDR2 SNEGSKA (reference sequence). The CDR3 contains 22 residues. Between the trimmed V and J ends, which lost 6 bases and 2 bases, there was a span of 39 bases. CDR3 nucleotide sequence: TGCAGTGCCAGACCGAGTATAGTACGGAGTGTGAGGAAGGGGAGCGCCACAGATACGCAGTATTTT. It yields the protein CSARPSIVRSVRKGSATDTQYF.

V is TRBV9 and J is TRBJ2-7, with 10 bases that match TRBD2. The CDR3 totals 15 residues. Trimming at V came to 4 bases and at J to 1 base, leaving 5 bases not matched to a gene. Germline V gives CDR1 SGDLS, CDR2 YYNGEE. The CDR3 sequence: CASSPGLAASYEQYF. As DNA, the CDR3 is TGTGCCAGCAGCCCCGGACTAGCGGCGTCCTACGAGCAGTACTTC.

The rearrangement joins TRBV28 to TRBJ2-7; D unresolved. With 4 bases removed from V and 5 bases from J, the gap between germline ends came to 9 bases. The CDR3 totals 12 residues. Looked up from germline, CDR1 is MDHEN and CDR2 is SYDVKM. The CDR3 region is CASSSPPHEQYF. CDR3 in DNA: TGTGCCAGCAGTTCTCCCCCCCACGAGCAGTACTTC.

The rearrangement links TRBV11-2 to TRBJ2-2; either TRBD1 or TRBD2 may supply D (5 bases each). The V and J ends lost 8 bases and 7 bases respectively, with 23 bases between them. There are 16 residues in the CDR3. Germline-derived CDR1 and CDR2 are SGHAT and FQNNGV. The CDR3 DNA sequence: TGTGCCAGCCCAAAAGCCGAGGGGCGCTACGGCGGGGAGCTGTTTTTT. This encodes CASPKAEGRYGGELFF.

This chain uses TRBV6-6 with TRBJ2-7; TRBD2 is a possible D gene (6 bases). V was pared by 11 bases and J by 0 bases, with 17 bases between. This CDR3 comprises 14 residues. Looked up from germline, CDR1 is MNHNY and CDR2 is SVGAGI (reference sequence). CDR3 in DNA: TGTGCCGCCCACCCGGGGGTAAGCTCCTACGAGCAGTACTTC. Its translation: CAAHPGVSSYEQYF.

The chain has TRBV7-6 and TRBJ2-1; TRBD2 matches 12 bases. V shed 5 bases and J 3 bases; nucleotides not matched to a gene: 8. The germline V gene encodes CDR1 SGHVS and CDR2 FNYEAQ. The length of the CDR3 is 17 residues. CDR3 amino acids: CASSPRLAGVFYNEQFF. The DNA of the CDR3 is TGTGCCAGCAGCCCAAGACTAGCGGGAGTATTCTACAATGAGCAGTTCTTC.

This clonotype turned up a few times. This rearrangement joins TRBV28 to TRBJ2-3; D may be TRBD1 or TRBD2 (5 bases each). Germline values: CDR1 MDHEN, CDR2 SYDVKM. The CDR3 has 19 amino acids. V lost 2 bases and J 2 bases, leaving 23 bases between the germline ends. The CDR3: CASSLRPFRGEITTDTQYF. CDR3 sequence (DNA): TGTGCCAGCAGTTTAAGGCCTTTTAGAGGGGAGATTACCACAGATACGCAGTATTTT. Full variable domain (rest looked up from reference TRBV28 and TRBJ2-3): DVKVTQSSRYLVKRTGEKVFLECVQDMDHENMFWYRQDPGLGLRLIYFSYDVKMKEKGDIPEGYSVSREKKERFSLILESASTNQTSMYLCASSLRPFRGEITTDTQYFGPGTRLTVL.

The chain has TRBV6-5 and TRBJ1-1; the match to TRBD1 covers 8 bases. The CDR3 sequence is 15 residues long. Germline CDR1 is MNHEY and CDR2 is SVGAGI. Trimming at V came to 0 bases and at J to 3 bases, leaving 3 bases not matched to a gene. The CDR3 coding sequence is TGTGCCAGCAGTTACTCTTACAGGGGGGACACTGAAGCTTTCTTT. Translation: CASSYSYRGDTEAFF.

This clonotype came up many times. This chain joins TRBV28 and TRBJ1-5; tentative D call: TRBD1 (6 bases). The CDR3 has 13 residues. V shed 6 bases and J shed 6 bases, with 12 bases lying between them. Germline V gives CDR1 MDHEN, CDR2 SYDVKM. The CDR3 protein is CASRSQGGQPQHF. The CDR3 coding sequence is TGTGCCAGCAGATCACAGGGCGGTCAGCCCCAGCATTTT.

This clonotype appeared many times. The CDR3 region is CAISEGLERPQHF. The DNA for the CDR3 is TGTGCCATCAGTGAGGGCTTAGAAAGGCCCCAGCATTTT. The rearrangement joins TRBV10-3 to TRBJ1-5; D remains ambiguous. V dropped 2 bases and J dropped 9 bases, with 11 bases sitting between them. This CDR3 comprises 13 residues. The germline CDR1 and CDR2 sequences are ENHRY and SYGVKD.

The rearrangement links TRBV6-5 to TRBJ2-1; D gene unclear. The germline V gene has CDR1 MNHEY and CDR2 SVGAGI. There are 18 residues in the CDR3. Trimming cost V 0 bases and J 9 bases, with 24 bases left between them. The CDR3, as DNA: TGTGCCAGCAGTTACTCAAGCCCTAATACGTCCCCGGTGGGTGAGCAGTTCTTC. Residues: CASSYSSPNTSPVGEQFF.